These 5 T cell receptor beta chains originate from one sample sequenced in a study of blood T cell repertoires in COVID-19. The protocol was immunoSEQ multiplex PCR, while the TCRdb copy is restricted to in-frame clones and leaves out a portion. Of approximately 65,000 clones in the sample, roughly three quarters were seen once. The sequencing input was peripheral blood. The receptors were gathered from a man older than 75 with acute or convalescent COVID-19.

V usage is TRBV4-1 and J usage is TRBJ2-5; a possible D gene is TRBD2 (6 bases). The V gene's germline CDR1 is MGHRA and CDR2 YSYEKL. The germline V and J ends were trimmed by 4 bases and 4 bases, with 16 bases remaining between them. This CDR3 is built from 15 residues. For the CDR3, the DNA is TGCGCCAGCAGCCCTCTGGTAGGGGAGGTAGAGACCCAGTACTTC. Encoded protein: CASSPLVGEVETQYF.

Here the CDR3 reads CASNTKGGETYEQYF. The DNA of the CDR3 is TGTGCCAGCAACACTAAAGGGGGGGAGACCTACGAGCAGTACTTC. The chain uses TRBV6-5 and TRBJ2-7, with a tentative D call TRBD2 (7 bases). Germline CDR1 MNHEY, CDR2 SVGAGI. The CDR3 is made up of 15 amino acids. V lost 7 bases to trimming and J lost 2 bases, with 18 bases between them.

The chain employs TRBV3-1 (or the pseudogene TRBV3-2) and TRBJ1-2; the D is unclear. Trimming cost V 3 bases and J 5 bases, with 10 bases left between them. The V gene's germline CDR1 is LGHDT and CDR2 YNNKEL (reference sequence). The CDR3 loop spans 13 amino acids. The CDR3 is CASSQSLSYGYTF. CDR3 DNA: TGTGCCAGCAGCCAGTCCCTCAGTTATGGCTACACCTTC.

The rearrangement joins TRBV19 to TRBJ1-1, with 7 bases identical to TRBD1. V was clipped by 10 bases and J by 1 base; unmatched bases: 0. This CDR3 is 11 amino acids long. CDR1 is LNHDA, CDR2 SQIVND, per germline (reference sequence). DNA for the CDR3: TGTGCCACAGGGGGGAACACTGAAGCTTTCTTT. This translates into CATGGNTEAFF. The variable domain in full, with the rest retrieved from reference TRBV19 and TRBJ1-1, is DGGITQSPKYLFRKEGQNVTLSCEQNLNHDAMYWYRQDPGQGLRLIYYSQIVNDFQKGDIAEGYSVSREKKESFPLTVTSAQKNPTAFYLCATGGNTEAFFGQGTRLTVV.

This chain uses TRBV11-1 with TRBJ1-1; 11 bases map to TRBD1. The CDR3 totals 13 residues. Germline CDR1 reads SGHAT; CDR2 reads FQDESV (reference sequence). Unmatched junction bases numbered 5, after V lost 5 bases and J lost 9 bases. The CDR3 loop reads CASSGDRGMKAFF. CDR3 sequence (DNA): TGTGCCAGCAGCGGGGACAGGGGGATGAAAGCTTTCTTT.